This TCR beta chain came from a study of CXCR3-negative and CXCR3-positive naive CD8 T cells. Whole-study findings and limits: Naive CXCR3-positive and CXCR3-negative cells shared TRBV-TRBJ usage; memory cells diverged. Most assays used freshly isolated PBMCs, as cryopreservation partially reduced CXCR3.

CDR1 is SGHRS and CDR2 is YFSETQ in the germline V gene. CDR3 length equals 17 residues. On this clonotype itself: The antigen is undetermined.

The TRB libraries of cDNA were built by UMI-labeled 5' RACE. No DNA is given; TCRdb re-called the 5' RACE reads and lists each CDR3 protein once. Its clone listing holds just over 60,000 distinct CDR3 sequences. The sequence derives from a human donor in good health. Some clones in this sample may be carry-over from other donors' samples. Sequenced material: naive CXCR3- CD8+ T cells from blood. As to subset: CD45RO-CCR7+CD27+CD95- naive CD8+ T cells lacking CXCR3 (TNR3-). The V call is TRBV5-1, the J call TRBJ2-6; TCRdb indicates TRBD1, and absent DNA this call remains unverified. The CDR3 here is CASSGIQENSGANVLTF.